The entry that follows covers one T cell receptor beta chain sequence. The antigen is unknown. Profiled with immunoSEQ multiplex PCR; TCRdb holds only in-frame clones, not every one. The sample has around 30,000 clones, over 85% seen once. This sample stems from a study of T cells after posttransplantation cyclophosphamide. Whole-study results and caveats: Recipient CMV seropositivity and CMV reactivation strongly tracked TRB clonality. TRB overlap between skin or GI tissue T cells and blood was limited. Donor-recipient repertoire similarity was low at 1-2 months, rising over year one.

V dropped 5 bases and J dropped 2; count of bases not matched to a gene: 6. CDR3 length: 14 amino acids. Looked up from germline, CDR1 is MNHNY and CDR2 is SVGAGI (reference sequence). This clonotype was sampled from a woman aged 35 to 49 with a blood cancer, CMV-positive, and with a related stem cell donor. The V call is TRBV6-6, the J call TRBJ2-7, with 7 bases matching TRBD2. Sequencing was done on a sample of PBMCs. CDR3 nucleotides: TGTGCCAGCAGTCCGGCTAGCGGTACCTACGAGCAGTACTTC. Translated, it gives CASSPASGTYEQYF.